What follows is one T cell receptor (beta chain) and its context. This clone appeared a single time. Its antigen is currently not known. No base qualities exist here, and no much larger clone lies one base off it. In total, 600 or so healthy bone marrow donors made up the cohort. All cohort members were sampled while nominally healthy, although unrecorded immune exposures were likely present. The donor was CMV seropositive and belonged to the group of more than 250 seropositive cohort members. A peripheral blood sample was collected from each donor, and TCR beta sequencing was performed on peripheral blood mononuclear cells. Genomic DNA extraction from the blood cell samples was performed with the Qiagen DNeasy Blood Extraction Kit. Library preparation was by the immunoSEQ multiplex PCR assay. For the multiplex PCR, a mixture combining 60 forward primers for TCR Vbeta segments and 13 reverse primers for TCR Jbeta segments was used. The CDR3 region of rearranged TCR beta genes was amplified from genomic DNA with a multiplex PCR assay. The amplified TCR beta libraries were sequenced on the Illumina HiSeq System as 87-base-pair reads. The authors processed their data as follows. In a later analysis, around 80 million unique TCR beta chains were counted across the 666 repertoires, and approximately 11 million of these chains were shared by at least two donors. A nearest-neighbor algorithm error-corrected the raw reads and collapsed the reads into unique sequences, merging closely related sequences to remove PCR and sequencing errors. CDR3 sequences were aligned to IMGT reference sequences to assign V, D and J gene segments. For a sequence to be retained, at least a six-nucleotide match to both a V gene segment and a J gene segment was required. Rearrangements were called productive when the CDR3 lacked stop codons and stayed in frame with V and J; all others were non-productive. Following IMGT convention, CDR3 was defined as the stretch from the second conserved V-encoded cysteine to the conserved J-encoded phenylalanine. The earlier analysis of about 610 of the donors excluded any sequence lacking an unambiguous match to a single V gene segment. An earlier analysis of some 610 of the donors called V segments functional above 56.7% productive rearrangements and segregating when the between-donor standard deviation exceeded 5%. To diagnose cytomegalovirus status from the catalog of TCR beta chain sequences, a statistical classification framework was built. A later analysis assigned V and J genes by comparing TCR nucleotide sequences with IMGT/GENE-DB human TR gene sequences. In a later analysis, CDR3 sequences and most-parsimonious VDJ recombination scenarios were assigned using the TCRdist pipeline. In a later analysis, every TCR beta chain was defined by the combination of its CDR3 amino acid sequence and its V-gene family, and reads without a unique V-gene family were dropped. To address suspected cross-contamination and a sequencing artifact, a later analysis removed under 600 highly shared, low-generation-probability nucleotide sequences. A later analysis calculated a clonal expansion index for each public chain from normalized within-repertoire ranks of inferred template counts. A later analysis computed generation probabilities with a VDJ recombination model fitted to out-of-frame rearrangements, and checked the results against IGoR. A later analysis scored TCR-TCR, TCR-HLA and TCR-CMV co-occurrence with hypergeometric tests, applying a repertoire-size bias correction to TCR pairs. A later analysis estimated false discovery rates by permuting HLA or CMV assignments 20 times. In a later analysis, co-occurring TCRs were grouped using DBSCAN, and TCRdist sequence similarity was added for clustering within HLA-allele-positive subsets. Repertoires with fewer than 30,000 or more than 120,000 public chains were left out of co-occurrence clustering, as were roughly five repertoires with anomalous nucleotide sharing. This immuneACCESS table, as held by TCRdb, lists in-frame sequences with V and J called but not all clones. Of the missing ones, under half trace to an unresolved V gene in checked studies; the others have no known cause. From that table come the V and J calls and clone size; the DNA was used to work out D and trimming. For this sample the table gives about 200,000 clones, of which more than 75% were detected only once. Approximately 0.39% of the sample comes from the top ten.

The sample comes from a study of cytomegalovirus exposure and HLA in healthy donors (dated by TCRdb to the late 2010s). For context, the study as a whole: In an earlier analysis of around 540 of the donors, around 300 Gb of sequence data and some 120 million unique TCR beta sequences from about 179 million T cells were reported. Roughly 300 gigabases of sequencing data and approximately 91 million unique TCR sequences made up an early release that covered over 550 HLA-typed donors. Of the approximately 370 genotyped donors, less than 90% were placed in the genetic ancestry cluster associated with self-reported Caucasian donors. The study aimed to test whether cataloging public T cell receptors could reveal signatures of past pathogen exposure. The T cell repertoires of about 700 subjects were profiled by immunosequencing and related to cytomegalovirus serostatus. In addition to the first cohort of 650 to 750 subjects, a separate validation cohort of approximately 130 different subjects was used. High-throughput TCR immunosequencing, statistical association of individual TCRs with disease status, and machine learning were combined to predict cytomegalovirus infection status. A later analysis re-examined previously published TCR beta repertoires from roughly 650 donors and added high-resolution HLA genotyping to investigate patterns of TCR occurrence. Rather than drawing on any new phenotypic data, the later analysis identified candidate immune exposures from TCR beta sequences and the way those sequences occurred across donors. To decide whether each TCR beta V gene segment behaved as functional or pseudogenic, an earlier analysis of fewer than 750 of the donors relied on high-throughput TCR beta sequencing. Donor age, sex, ethnicity and CMV serostatus were compiled together with the repertoire data. Genome-wide SNP genotypes for about 65% of the 666 donors were used in a later genetic analysis, which treated that subset as a discovery cohort. All discovery cohort repertoires had been generated using a single sequencing platform. HLA typing included class I and class II loci at four-digit resolution. Typing coverage differed by locus: A, B, C, DRB1 and DQB1 were typed in roughly 620-630 donors, DQA1 in about 500, DPA1 in around 600, and DPB1 in 450 to 480. Roughly 5 DR-DQ haplotypes were treated as single units for association and clustering because of strong linkage in the cohort. Across around 400 genotyped donors of the cohort, an average of about 200,000 unique TCR beta nucleotide sequences per donor were sequenced, and roughly a sixth of those sequences were non-productive. Findings and caveats that apply to the study as a whole: Because HLA typing was unavailable for some donors at each locus, only the typed subset was used in association tests. In a later analysis, around 15,000 TCR beta sequences were associated with specific HLA alleles at a false discovery rate of 0.05. According to a later analysis, TCR association rates differed among HLA loci, with DRB1 alleles showing the most associated TCRs and HLA-C alleles showing the fewest. In a later analysis, HLA-associated TCR beta chains were found to be more clonally expanded and to have lower generation probabilities than equally common non-associated chains. Sequencing depth was assumed to be roughly uniform across donors in the presence/absence analyses, though that assumption may not hold. Three of the identified cytomegalovirus-associated TCR beta chains were confirmed in vitro to be specific for cytomegalovirus antigens. An association between a missense DCLRE1C variant and V-gene and J-gene trimming of TCR beta chains was found in a later genetic analysis and replicated in an independent cohort. When HLA alleles, especially DR and DQ, strongly co-occurred, attributing TCR associations to individual alleles was difficult. The cohort was sequenced for TCR beta chains only, and without alpha or paired-chain data the features that could be detected were limited. Cytomegalovirus status was reported to be diagnosed by the classifier with high specificity and sensitivity in both the original and validation cohorts. According to a later analysis, most CMV-associated TCR beta chains appeared to be HLA-restricted, and the HLA associations seemed to be driven largely by CMV exposure. Some IMGT-functional V segments, including TRBV6-2 and TRBV6-3, could not be distinguished by the 87-base-pair reads and were therefore excluded. An earlier analysis of approximately 570 of the donors showed that most TCR beta V segments appeared in productive rearrangements either about 90% or about 30% of the time, which broadly matched IMGT annotations. The authors suggested that the approach could potentially be extended to other disease states and immunological phenotypes. A further reported finding was that TCR beta sequences accurately predicted the HLA-A and HLA-B alleles for most subjects in the first cohort. Several of the top co-occurrence clusters appeared to be linked to parvovirus B19, influenza, CMV and Epstein-Barr virus, according to a later analysis. Immune exposure information for the cohort was limited to CMV serostatus. Correlated functional status among segregating V segments might reflect linkage disequilibrium, but an unknown experimental factor could not be ruled out. A cluster of highly shared sequence variants was judged likely to be a technical artifact of the sequencing pipeline. Compared with the approximately 710-donor mean, donors in an Asian-associated ancestry cluster had fewer N-insertions in productive TCRs, according to a later genetic analysis. Fewer than 20 rarely observed V segments, including chromosome 9 orphons, were excluded from the earlier analysis of a few hundred of the donors because counts were too low. While some public TCRs were present in many individuals, most TCR sequences turned up only very rarely across donors. In the study, around 150 TCR beta chains were listed as associated with cytomegalovirus.

The germline V and J ends show losses of 2 bases and 1 base respectively, and no gene match explains 0 bases of the junction. The CDR3 covers 14 residues, taking in both the cysteine and the phenylalanine. The entry retains the CDR3 DNA only, 42 bases that are in frame from base 1. The germline V gene yields SGHRS for CDR1 and YFSETQ for CDR2. The source material was PBMCs. The clonotype originates from a male donor in good health and CMV-seropositive. This chain joins TRBV5-1 to TRBJ2-1; 7 of the junction bases match TRBD1. The CDR3 protein is CASSFRGSYNEQFF. The nucleotides are TGCGCCAGCAGCTTCAGGGGGTCCTACAATGAGCAGTTCTTC.